Presented here are 14 T cell receptor beta chains from one specimen sequenced in a study of shared clonotypes between healthy human individuals. Clones were sequenced by immunoSEQ multiplex PCR, and TCRdb holds only the in-frame ones, with some missing. The data hold roughly 1,500,000 clones, with roughly 98% observed a single time. Specimen: naive CD4+ T cells sorted from blood. Subset in this sample: CD45RA+ positively selected. The receptors stem from a man under 40 in good health.

The CDR3 protein is CASSQGLAGVLGGYEQYF. Written as DNA, the CDR3 is TGCGCCAGCAGCCAGGGACTAGCGGGAGTTCTTGGGGGCTACGAGCAGTACTTC. The gene calls are TRBV4-1 and TRBJ2-7; 14 nucleotides align to TRBD2. Germline assignment: CDR1 MGHRA and CDR2 YSYEKL. This CDR3 comprises 18 residues. The ends lost 3 bases at V and 3 bases at J; junction bases unmatched: 10.

The chain uses TRBV7-9 and TRBJ1-4; D is possibly TRBD1 (6 bases). This CDR3 is built from 16 residues. Trimming shortened V by 3 bases and J by 0 bases, and 11 bases separated the two germline ends. The germline CDR1 and CDR2 sequences are SEHNR and FQNEAQ (reference sequence). The CDR3 coding sequence is TGTGCCAGCAGCTTGGGGGCAGCTCCAACTAATGAAAAACTGTTTTTT. Its protein is CASSLGAAPTNEKLFF. The complete variable domain, with remaining parts taken from reference TRBV7-9 and TRBJ1-4, reads DTGVSQNPRHKITKRGQNVTFRCDPISEHNRLYWYRQTLGQGPEFLTYFQNEAQLEKSRLLSDRFSAERPKGSFSTLEIQRTEQGDSAMYLCASSLGAAPTNEKLFFGSGTQLSVL.

This chain connects TRBV7-9 to TRBJ2-7; a possible D gene is TRBD2 (5 bases). The CDR3 runs to 15 residues. Germline-derived CDR1 and CDR2 are SEHNR and FQNEAQ (reference sequence). Deletions cut 5 bases from V and 1 base from J, with 15 bases between. This chain's CDR3 is CASSRLGSGSYEQYF. The CDR3 DNA follows: TGTGCCAGCAGCCGGTTGGGGAGCGGATCCTACGAGCAGTACTTC.

This chain connects TRBV5-1 to TRBJ2-3; 13 nucleotides line up with TRBD2. V gave up 2 bases and J gave up 5 bases; unmatched junction bases: 8. The CDR3 consists of 17 residues. Germline V lookup: CDR1 SGHRS, CDR2 YFSETQ. CDR3 sequence reads: CASSLGTSGENRDTQYF. The CDR3 DNA follows: TGCGCCAGCAGCTTAGGGACTAGCGGGGAGAATAGAGATACGCAGTATTTT.

This chain uses TRBV5-4 with TRBJ2-3; 10 bases line up with TRBD2. The V gene end was trimmed by 3 bases and the J gene end by 1 base; junction bases not matched to a gene: 8. Per germline, CDR1 SGHNT and CDR2 YYREEE (reference sequence). The CDR3 is 17 amino acids. CDR3 amino acids: CASSSYSGRMRTDTQYF. The DNA of the CDR3 is TGTGCCAGCAGCTCGTATAGCGGGAGGATGCGCACAGATACGCAGTATTTT.

J is TRBJ2-3 and V is TRBV7-9; D is undetermined. Germline loops: CDR1 SEHNR, CDR2 FQNEAQ (reference sequence). With 2 bases removed from V and 6 bases from J, the gap between germline ends came to 6 bases. This CDR3 contains 12 residues. The CDR3 loop reads CASSLSYDTQYF. CDR3 bases: TGTGCCAGCAGCTTAAGCTACGATACGCAGTATTTT.

The table lists this clone with a count of one. The V gene is TRBV18, the J gene TRBJ1-2, with D perhaps matching TRBD1 (5 bases). Trimming stripped 5 bases from V and 4 bases from J, with 17 bases between. In germline, CDR1 is KGHSH, CDR2 LQKENI. The CDR3 runs 15 residues. The CDR3 reads CASSSGIDSTYGYTF. The CDR3 nucleotides read TGTGCCAGCTCAAGCGGTATCGACAGCACCTATGGCTACACCTTC.

This rearrangement joins TRBV7-8 to TRBJ2-1; 10 bases agree with TRBD2. This CDR3 contains 18 residues. Germline V gene sequence: CDR1 SGHVS, CDR2 FQNEAQ. V dropped 3 bases and J dropped 7; count of bases not matched to a gene: 15. CDR3 nucleotide sequence: TGTGCCAGCAGCTTGGCTGCCTTCGTAGCGGGAGGTGTAAATGAGCAGTTCTTC. Amino acids: CASSLAAFVAGGVNEQFF.

With respect to this clone: The sample contains more than one DNA sequence encoding this CDR3. The chain recombines TRBV14 with TRBJ2-7; D call uncertain. V lost 1 base and J lost 2, with 3 bases in between. The CDR3 loop spans 12 amino acids. The V gene's germline CDR1 is SGHDN and CDR2 FVKESK. The CDR3 region has the DNA TGTGCCAGCAGCCAAGTACCCTACGAGCAGTACTTC. It encodes CASSQVPYEQYF.

The rearrangement links TRBV4-3 to TRBJ1-4; 9 nucleotides line up with TRBD1. Trimming cost V 1 base and J 7 bases; bases outside gene matches: 4. The germline gives CDR1 LGHNA, CDR2 YSLEER. The CDR3 loop spans 15 amino acids. CDR3 protein: CASSQVGDRVEKLFF. As DNA, the CDR3 is TGCGCCAGCAGCCAAGTCGGGGACAGGGTTGAAAAACTGTTTTTT.

This chain links TRBV7-3 with TRBJ2-7, with no clear D. Trimming stripped 8 bases from V and 6 bases from J, with 23 bases between. CDR1 is SGHTA, CDR2 FQGTGA, per germline. The CDR3 runs to 15 residues. CDR3 coding DNA: TGTGCCAGCGGTTATCGGCAAGGTCCTATCTCCGAGCAGTACTTC. Translating it yields CASGYRQGPISEQYF.

This chain links TRBV5-1 with TRBJ1-2; 9 positions match TRBD1. The CDR3 sequence is 17 residues long. Per the germline V gene, CDR1 is SGHRS and CDR2 is YFSETQ. The junction had 12 bases not matched to a gene; V was cut back by 2 bases and J by 4 bases. The CDR3 loop reads CASSLRGTGSNPYGYTF. The DNA of the CDR3 is TGCGCCAGCAGCTTACGCGGGACAGGGTCGAACCCCTATGGCTACACCTTC.

The chain has TRBV1 and TRBJ2-3. TRBV1 counts as a pseudogene. This CDR3 is built from 17 residues. The CDR3 spells CTSSQEIWGSAQDTQYF. As DNA, the CDR3 is TGCACCAGCAGCCAAGAGATCTGGGGGAGCGCCCAAGATACGCAGTATTTT.

The rearrangement uses TRBV11-3 and TRBJ1-1, with no clear D. The V end was cut by 2 bases, the J end by 4 bases, with 8 bases between. CDR1 is SGHNT, CDR2 YENEEA, per germline. The CDR3 extends over 13 amino acids. The CDR3 sequence is CASSLQTGTEAFF. CDR3 DNA: TGTGCCAGCAGCTTACAGACCGGCACTGAAGCTTTCTTT.